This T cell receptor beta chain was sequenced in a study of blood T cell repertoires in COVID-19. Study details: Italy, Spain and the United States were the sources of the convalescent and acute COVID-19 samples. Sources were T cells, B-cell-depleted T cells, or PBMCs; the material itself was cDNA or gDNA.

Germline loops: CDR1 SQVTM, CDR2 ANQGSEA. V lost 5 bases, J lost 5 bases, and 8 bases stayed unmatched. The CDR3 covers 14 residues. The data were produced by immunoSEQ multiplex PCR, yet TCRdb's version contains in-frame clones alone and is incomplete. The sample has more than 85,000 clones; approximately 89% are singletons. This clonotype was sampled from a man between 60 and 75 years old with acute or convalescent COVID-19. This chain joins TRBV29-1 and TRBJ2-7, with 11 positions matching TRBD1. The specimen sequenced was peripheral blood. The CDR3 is CSVPGQGANNEQYV. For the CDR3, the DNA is TGCAGCGTTCCTGGACAGGGGGCTAATAACGAGCAGTACGTC.